This T cell receptor beta chain was retrieved from a study of yellow fever vaccine responses in identical twins. General study points: The T cell response to vaccination in identical twins was reportedly partly convergent and partly personalized.

For this clonotype: What it binds is unknown.

Looked up from germline, CDR1 is SGHAT and CDR2 is FQDESV (reference sequence). This CDR3 has 15 residues. V lost 5 bases to trimming and J lost 2 bases, with 13 bases between them. TCRdb redid the calling of the RT-PCR reads with MiXCR, one entry per CDR3 protein. Among roughly 36,000 distinct CDR3 sequences listed, 60% were seen once. This chain connects TRBV11-1 to TRBJ2-1, with D possibly TRBD2 on 5 matching bases. This receptor was taken from a woman in her late teens or twenties who received the yellow fever vaccine. Source: T cells from blood (PBMCs), unsorted or a sorted subset (not recorded which), taken before or after yellow fever vaccination (not recorded which). The DNA of the CDR3 is TGTGCCAGCAGCCGCGGGTTAGAGCCCTACAATGAGCAGTTCTTC. Translated, it gives CASSRGLEPYNEQFF.